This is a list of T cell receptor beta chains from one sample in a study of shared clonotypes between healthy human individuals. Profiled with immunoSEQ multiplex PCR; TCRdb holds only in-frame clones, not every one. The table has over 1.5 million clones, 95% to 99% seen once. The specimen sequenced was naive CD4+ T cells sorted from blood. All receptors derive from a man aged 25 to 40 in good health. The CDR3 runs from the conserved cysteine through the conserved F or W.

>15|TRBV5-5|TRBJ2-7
CASSSPSGRSGEQYF
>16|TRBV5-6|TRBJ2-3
CASSKGRALRTDTQYF
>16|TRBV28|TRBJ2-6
CASRLNTGYGANVLTF
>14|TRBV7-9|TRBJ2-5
CASSPGTGQETQYF
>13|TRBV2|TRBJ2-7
CASSGLATDEQYF
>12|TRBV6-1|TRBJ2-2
CASGLVAGELFF
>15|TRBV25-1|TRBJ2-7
CASSDPLGARFEQYF
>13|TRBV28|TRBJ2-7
CASAGRRDYEQYF
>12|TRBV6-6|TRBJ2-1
CASSPLNNEQFF
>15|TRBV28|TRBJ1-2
CASSLLGQSQRGYTF
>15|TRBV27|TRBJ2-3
CASSFIGGARDTQYF
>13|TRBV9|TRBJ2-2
CASSGLNTGELFF
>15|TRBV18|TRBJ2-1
CASSPLAGGYNEQFF
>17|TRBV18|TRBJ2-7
CASSPQPRTGTGGSEYF
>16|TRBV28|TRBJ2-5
CASSLSWGRRKETQYF
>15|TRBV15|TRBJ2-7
CATSIGRDRNYEQYF
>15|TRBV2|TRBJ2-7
CASSDPLLSSYEQYF
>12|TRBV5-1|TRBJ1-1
CASSLDQFEAFF
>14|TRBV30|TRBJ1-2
CAWSGTAPNYGYTF
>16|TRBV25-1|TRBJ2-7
CASSGGTGDVSYEQYF
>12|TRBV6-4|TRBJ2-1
CASSNGYNEQFF
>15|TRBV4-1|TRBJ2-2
CASSQEVLNTGELFF
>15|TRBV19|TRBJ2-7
CASSIAAGASYEQYF
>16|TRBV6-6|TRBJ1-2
CASRRGQGAHPYGYTF
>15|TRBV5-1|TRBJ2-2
CASSLASGYTGELFF
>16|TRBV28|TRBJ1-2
CASSLPTGGLFYGYTF
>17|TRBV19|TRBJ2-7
CASSVRTGSHITYEQYF
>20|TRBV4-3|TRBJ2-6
CASSQDPVPGQGSGANVLTF
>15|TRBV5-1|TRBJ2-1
CASSPSPGSYNEQFF
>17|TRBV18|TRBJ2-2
CASSPANQGAFTGELFF
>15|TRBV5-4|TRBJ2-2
CATSLVEGATGELFF
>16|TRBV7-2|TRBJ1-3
CASSLSPQGTGNTIYF
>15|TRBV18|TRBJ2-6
CASSVGTAGANVLTF
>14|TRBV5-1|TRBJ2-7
CASSVTTTAYEQYF